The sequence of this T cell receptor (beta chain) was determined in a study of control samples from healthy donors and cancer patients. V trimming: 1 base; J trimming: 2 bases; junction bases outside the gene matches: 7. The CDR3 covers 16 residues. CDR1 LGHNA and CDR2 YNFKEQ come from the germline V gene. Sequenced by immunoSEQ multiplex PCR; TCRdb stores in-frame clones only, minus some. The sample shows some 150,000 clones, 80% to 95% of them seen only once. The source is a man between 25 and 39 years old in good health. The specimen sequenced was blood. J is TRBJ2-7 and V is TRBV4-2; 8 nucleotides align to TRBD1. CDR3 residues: CASSQGMDREAYEQYF. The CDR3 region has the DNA TGTGCCAGCAGCCAAGGCATGGACAGGGAGGCCTACGAGCAGTACTTC.